These T cell receptor beta chains were read from a single sample in a study of human T cells and chemical hapten exposure. TCRdb called the RACE reads again in MiXCR, with one record for every CDR3 protein. Among tens of thousands of distinct CDR3 sequences, roughly a tenth were seen once, and the ten largest hold approximately 6.2%. The sequences come from whole blood, collected in connection with sensitization to the hapten diphenylcyclopropenone (DPC). These receptors all come from a man aged 25 to 40 with alopecia areata. Some clones in this sample may be carry-over from other donors' samples. Both conserved end residues are part of each CDR3. D genes are given only for firm matches. For some rows the clone size is stated as once, few or many, or as a class when expanded; others skip it.

j_gene | d_gene | abundance | v_gene | CDR3aa | CDR3nt
TRBJ2-1 | - | many | TRBV4-3 | CASSQDRGINEQFF | TGCGCCAGCAGCCAAGATCGGGGGATCAATGAGCAGTTCTTC
TRBJ1-6 | - | - | TRBV20-1 | CSARGSGSYNSPLHF | TGCAGTGCTAGAGGTAGTGGGTCCTATAATTCACCCCTCCACTTT
TRBJ1-5 | - | - | TRBV28 | CASSSVGGRNQPQHF | TGTGCCAGCAGTTCGGTCGGGGGCCGCAATCAGCCCCAGCATTTT
TRBJ1-1 | - | - | TRBV7-6 | CASSPRVGGTEAFF | TGTGCCAGCAGCCCGAGAGTTGGGGGCACTGAAGCTTTCTTT
TRBJ2-3 | TRBD2 | many | TRBV28 | CASRTGLAGGVDTQYF | TGTGCCAGCAGAACGGGACTAGCGGGGGGAGTTGATACGCAGTATTTT
TRBJ1-3 | - | many | TRBV6-1 | CASSFTSRSSSGNTIYF | TGTGCCAGCAGTTTTACTTCCAGATCCAGCTCTGGAAACACCATATATTTT
TRBJ2-2 | - | few | TRBV20-1 | CSALINTGELFF | TGCAGTGCTTTGATAAACACCGGGGAGCTGTTTTTT
TRBJ2-3 | TRBD2 | many | TRBV5-4 | CASSPGLAGSTDTQYF | TGTGCCAGCAGTCCTGGACTAGCGGGGAGCACAGATACGCAGTATTTT
TRBJ2-4 | - | few | TRBV20-1 | CSARVPSDIQYF | TGCAGTGCTAGAGTCCCTTCTGACATTCAGTACTTC
TRBJ2-2 | TRBD1 | many | TRBV2 | CASSDWQGVGTGELFF | TGTGCCAGCAGTGATTGGCAGGGGGTCGGAACCGGGGAGCTGTTTTTT
TRBJ1-2 | - | many | TRBV29-1 | CSVDDRYGYTF | TGCAGCGTTGACGATCGGTATGGCTACACCTTC
TRBJ2-7 | - | many | TRBV7-6 | CASSPRPLDEQYF | TGTGCCAGCAGCCCCCGGCCACTTGACGAGCAGTACTTC
TRBJ1-4 | - | few | TRBV5-5 | CASRMGGTNEKLFF | TGTGCCAGCAGGATGGGGGGAACTAATGAAAAACTGTTTTTT
TRBJ2-2 | - | many | TRBV4-3 | CASSQGPASTSRWTGELFF | TGCGCCAGCAGCCAAGGCCCTGCTAGCACTTCGCGATGGACCGGGGAGCTGTTTTTT
TRBJ2-1 | TRBD2 | many | TRBV7-6 | CASSLGRLAEYNEQFF | TGTGCCAGCAGCTTAGGACGACTAGCGGAGTACAATGAGCAGTTCTTC
TRBJ1-2 | - | - | TRBV19 | CASSKDSNYGYTF | TGTGCCAGTAGTAAGGACAGCAACTATGGCTACACCTTC
TRBJ1-5 | TRBD1 | - | TRBV6-2/TRBV6-3 | CASSRQGRQPQHF | TGTGCCAGCAGCCGACAGGGCCGTCAGCCCCAGCATTTT
TRBJ2-1 | - | many | TRBV7-6 | CASSLGTENEQFF | TGTGCCAGCAGCTTAGGGACTGAGAATGAGCAGTTCTTC